Shown below are 27 T cell receptor beta chains from a single sample sequenced in a study of blood T cell repertoires in COVID-19. The assay was immunoSEQ multiplex PCR, and TCRdb's table has in-frame clones only and misses some. The sample comprises approximately 380,000 clones, 88% of which are singletons, and roughly 1.2% rests with the top ten. What was sequenced was PBMCs or T cells enriched from blood (not recorded which). The receptors here all came from a woman in her late teens or twenties who had recovered from COVID-19.

The chain is built from TRBV20-1 and TRBJ2-5; 8 bases map to TRBD2. Germline V lookup: CDR1 DFQATT, CDR2 SNEGSKA (reference sequence). The CDR3 spans 14 residues. Trimming at V came to 6 bases and at J to 1 base, leaving 7 bases not matched to a gene. CDR3 nucleotide sequence: TGCAGTGCAAGTACCGGGACTAGCCAAGAGACCCAGTACTTC. It codes for CSASTGTSQETQYF.

The chain employs TRBV14 and TRBJ2-3, with 11 bases aligning to TRBD2. The CDR3 runs 17 residues. Germline CDR1 is SGHDN and CDR2 is FVKESK. With V trimmed by 7 bases and J by 2 bases, 11 bases remained unmatched. The CDR3 here is CASTGTSGVVATDTQYF. DNA of the CDR3: TGTGCCAGCACCGGGACTAGCGGAGTGGTAGCCACAGATACGCAGTATTTT.

This rearrangement joins TRBV7-2 to TRBJ2-3; 13 nucleotides align to TRBD2. V was pared by 5 bases and J by 0 bases, with 2 bases of the junction left unmatched. Germline CDR1 is SGHTA and CDR2 is FQGNSA. There are 16 residues in the CDR3. The CDR3 nucleotides read TGTGCCAGCAGCGGGGGACTAGCGGGGAGCACAGATACGCAGTATTTT. It specifies CASSGGLAGSTDTQYF.

The chain has TRBV6-5 and TRBJ1-6, with D maybe TRBD1 (5 bases). The CDR3 is made up of 16 amino acids. Germline CDR1 and CDR2: MNHEY and SVGAGI. V was shortened by 2 bases and J by 7 bases, with 15 bases between the two germline ends. CDR3 sequence (DNA): TGTGCCAGCAGTTACCAGCCGGGGGGGGAGAATTCACCCCTCCACTTT. Residues: CASSYQPGGENSPLHF.

The chain joins TRBV2 to TRBJ2-7, with 8 nucleotides matching TRBD1. Per the germline V gene, CDR1 is SNHLY and CDR2 is FYNNEI. V lost 5 bases to trimming and J lost 0 bases; unmatched junction nucleotides: 18. This CDR3 spans 19 amino acids. The CDR3 DNA is TGTGCCAGCAGTATGAAGTTGACAGGGGAAGATAGTAGCTCCTACGAGCAGTACTTC. It translates to CASSMKLTGEDSSSYEQYF.

This chain connects TRBV5-4 to TRBJ1-6; a possible D gene is TRBD1 (5 bases). The CDR3 is made up of 17 amino acids. V was cut by 4 bases and J by 0 bases, with 14 bases left in between. Germline CDR1 reads SGHNT; CDR2 reads YYREEE (reference sequence). The CDR3 region is CASSPDSLSSYNSPLHF. CDR3 bases: TGTGCCAGCAGCCCAGACAGTTTAAGCTCCTATAATTCACCCCTCCACTTT.

The CDR3 DNA is TGTGCCAGCAGCTTAGCTGTGACAGGTTTTGAAAAACTGTTTTTT. Translated: CASSLAVTGFEKLFF. This rearrangement joins TRBV7-8 to TRBJ1-4, with a tentative D call TRBD1 (6 bases). Germline values: CDR1 SGHVS, CDR2 FQNEAQ. V was trimmed by 0 bases and J by 7 bases, leaving 12 bases between them. The CDR3 totals 15 residues.

In DNA form, the CDR3 reads TGTGCCTGTAACCGGGACAGGGACGAGCAGTACTTC. This codes for CACNRDRDEQYF. The chain links TRBV30 to TRBJ2-7; 9 positions match TRBD1. The length of the CDR3 is 12 residues. V lost 6 bases, J lost 5 bases, and 5 bases stayed unmatched. Germline lookup yields CDR1 GTSNPN and CDR2 SVGIG (reference sequence).

This clone has more than one count but fewer than ten. The chain uses TRBV28 and TRBJ1-1, with 7 bases aligning to TRBD1. The CDR3 loop spans 16 amino acids. Trimming cost V 6 bases and J 1 base; bases outside gene matches: 11. Germline V gives CDR1 MDHEN, CDR2 SYDVKM. CDR3 sequence: CASRTTLDRANTEAFF. The CDR3 DNA is TGTGCCAGCAGGACAACCTTAGACAGGGCGAACACTGAAGCTTTCTTT.

The chain uses TRBV6-1 and TRBJ2-3; 9 nucleotides match TRBD1. The CDR3 loop spans 16 amino acids. Germline V CDR1 and CDR2: MNHNS, SASEGT. V was clipped by 4 bases and J by 1 base; unmatched bases: 6. The CDR3 loop reads CASSAYRGRGTDTQYF. The CDR3 DNA reads as TGTGCCAGCAGTGCCTACAGGGGGCGCGGCACAGATACGCAGTATTTT.

CDR3 protein: CATSRDRTGVHGYTF. CDR3 DNA sequence: TGTGCCACCAGCAGAGATCGTACAGGCGTTCATGGCTACACCTTC. The chain uses TRBV15 and TRBJ1-2; a weak D match, TRBD1 (5 bases). Between the trimmed V and J ends, which lost 0 bases and 6 bases, there was a span of 14 bases. The CDR3 consists of 15 residues. In germline, CDR1 is LNHNV, CDR2 YYDKDF (reference sequence).

This chain links TRBV5-5 with TRBJ1-2; 10 nucleotides align to TRBD1. The J segment lost 5 bases and the V segment lost 3 bases, leaving 13 bases of the junction unmatched. Germline V gene data show CDR1 as SGHKS and CDR2 as YYEKEE (reference sequence). This CDR3 region has 17 residues. The CDR3 loop reads CASSSGQGIRLGYGYTF. The CDR3 DNA follows: TGTGCCAGCAGCTCGGGACAGGGGATACGTTTGGGGTATGGCTACACCTTC.

In this sample, this clone turned up once. The V gene is TRBV12-3 or TRBV12-4, the J gene TRBJ1-4; D is possibly TRBD1 (6 bases). V gave up 1 base and J gave up 6 bases, with 6 bases separating them. CDR3 size: 13 residues. The CDR3 is CASSLGTDEKLFF. In DNA, the CDR3 is TGTGCCAGCAGTTTAGGGACAGATGAAAAACTGTTTTTT.

The chain recombines TRBV5-1 with TRBJ1-5, with 10 bases lining up with TRBD1. Losses at the gene ends were 0 bases for V and 5 bases for J; bases not matched to a gene: 5. CDR3 length: 16 residues. CDR1 is SGHRS and CDR2 is YFSETQ in the germline V gene. CDR3 DNA: TGCGCCAGCAGCTTGGAGGGACAGGGGAGCGATCAGCCCCAGCATTTT. It codes for CASSLEGQGSDQPQHF. Variable domain in full (rest from reference TRBV5-1 and TRBJ1-5): KAGVTQTPRYLIKTRGQQVTLSCSPISGHRSVSWYQQTPGQGLQFLFEYFSETQRNKGNFPGRFSGRQFSNSRSEMNVSTLELGDSALYLCASSLEGQGSDQPQHFGDGTRLSIL.

The chain recombines TRBV9 with TRBJ2-7; D may be TRBD1 (5 bases). Between the trimmed V and J ends, which lost 3 bases and 0 bases, there was a span of 16 bases. Germline CDR1 SGDLS, CDR2 YYNGEE. The CDR3 extends over 16 amino acids. The CDR3 reads CASSAPPRVGSYEQYF. CDR3 bases: TGTGCCAGCAGCGCCCCCCCCAGGGTCGGCTCCTACGAGCAGTACTTC.

This clone was observed a single time. V is TRBV5-5 and J is TRBJ1-5; D gene unclear. Trimming took 2 bases from V and 4 from J, leaving 7 bases between them. CDR1 and CDR2 (germline): SGHKS, YYEKEE (reference sequence). The CDR3 spans 13 residues. This chain's CDR3 is CASSLYSNQPQHF. CDR3 bases: TGTGCCAGCAGCTTATACAGTAATCAGCCCCAGCATTTT.

This chain joins TRBV28 and TRBJ1-4, with 9 bases matching TRBD1. Germline-derived CDR1 and CDR2 are MDHEN and SYDVKM. This CDR3 is 16 amino acids long. V gave up 4 bases and J gave up 8 bases; unmatched junction bases: 11. This CDR3 is CASSSRRDRVDEKLFF. The CDR3 DNA is TGTGCCAGCAGTTCCAGACGGGACAGGGTAGACGAAAAACTGTTTTTT.

This chain uses TRBV6-5 with TRBJ1-5; the D is unclear. The V end lost 6 bases, the J end lost 5 bases, and 5 bases lay between the germline ends. Germline-derived CDR1 and CDR2 are MNHEY and SVGAGI. This CDR3 has 11 residues. The CDR3 loop reads CASRRDQPQHF. As DNA, the CDR3 is TGTGCCAGCAGGAGAGATCAGCCCCAGCATTTT.

The chain carries TRBV3-1 (or the pseudogene TRBV3-2) and TRBJ2-7; 8 nucleotides match TRBD1. With V trimmed by 1 base and J by 2 bases, 4 bases remained unmatched. Germline lookup yields CDR1 LGHDT and CDR2 YNNKEL (reference sequence). The CDR3 has 15 residues. CDR3 amino acids: CASSQGGTGTYEQYF. DNA for the CDR3: TGTGCCAGCAGCCAAGGGGGGACAGGAACCTACGAGCAGTACTTC.

The chain carries TRBV11-2 and TRBJ2-1, with 8 bases matching TRBD1. Losses at the gene ends were 5 bases for V and 3 bases for J; bases not matched to a gene: 6. This CDR3 spans 15 amino acids. Germline CDR1 is SGHAT and CDR2 is FQNNGV. This CDR3 reads CASSRDRGDYNEQFF. For the CDR3, the DNA is TGTGCCAGCAGCCGAGACAGGGGTGACTACAATGAGCAGTTCTTC.

The sample holds one count of this clone. This chain joins TRBV28 and TRBJ2-5; 10 bases fit TRBD2. Unmatched junction bases numbered 11, after V lost 5 bases and J lost 5 bases. Germline loops: CDR1 MDHEN, CDR2 SYDVKM. This CDR3 spans 16 amino acids. The CDR3 region is CASSTFLAGARETQYF. The DNA of the CDR3 is TGTGCCAGCAGTACCTTTCTAGCGGGGGCGCGGGAGACCCAGTACTTC.

The chain is built from TRBV4-1 and TRBJ2-3; a weak D match, TRBD1 (6 bases). V gave up 6 bases and J gave up 2 bases, with 15 bases separating them. This CDR3 has 15 amino acids. CDR1 MGHRA and CDR2 YSYEKL come from the germline V gene. The DNA for the CDR3 is TGCGCCAGCAGGCGATCAGGGGAATCCACAGATACGCAGTATTTT. Translated, it gives CASRRSGESTDTQYF.

J is TRBJ1-2 and V is TRBV18; the D is unclear. This CDR3 is 13 amino acids long. Trimming removed 2 bases at V and 1 base at J, with 5 bases between. CDR1 is KGHSH, CDR2 LQKENI, per germline. The DNA of the CDR3 is TGTGCCAGCTCACCAGGACTTAACTATGGCTACACCTTC. This codes for CASSPGLNYGYTF. Filled out from reference TRBV18 and TRBJ1-2, the complete variable domain reads NAGVMQNPRHLVRRRGQEARLRCSPMKGHSHVYWYRQLPEEGLKFMVYLQKENIIDESGMPKERFSAEFPKEGPSILRIQQVVRGDSAAYFCASSPGLNYGYTFGSGTRLTVV.

The chain is built from TRBV10-1 and TRBJ1-1, with 8 nucleotides matching TRBD1. With 2 bases clipped from V and 1 base from J, the junction kept 6 bases outside the gene matches. Germline lookup yields CDR1 WNHNN and CDR2 SYGVQD (reference sequence). The CDR3 covers 16 residues. DNA of the CDR3: TGCGCCAGCAGTGAGGTCGCAGGGGGCCGGAACACTGAAGCTTTCTTT. Its translation is CASSEVAGGRNTEAFF.

A single count supports this clone. This chain links TRBV6-5 with TRBJ2-7, with TRBD1 as a possible D gene (6 bases). V was shortened by 7 bases and J by 0 bases, with 16 bases between the two germline ends. The CDR3 spans 15 residues. Germline V gene lookup returns CDR1 MNHEY and CDR2 SVGAGI. The CDR3 sequence is CASTGGRGGSYEQYF. CDR3 nucleotide sequence: TGTGCCAGCACCGGCGGTAGAGGGGGCTCCTACGAGCAGTACTTC.

This chain uses TRBV28 with TRBJ1-1; D might be TRBD1 (6 bases). Looked up from germline, CDR1 is MDHEN and CDR2 is SYDVKM. V was trimmed by 8 bases and J by 4 bases, leaving 8 bases between them. This CDR3 region has 11 residues. DNA for the CDR3: TGTGCCAGCGGACAGCTCACTGAAGCTTTCTTT. Amino acid sequence: CASGQLTEAFF.

V is TRBV5-1 and J is TRBJ1-5; 12 nucleotides line up with TRBD1. The V segment lost 4 bases and the J segment 6 bases; nucleotides outside the gene matches: 8. This CDR3 region has 16 residues. CDR1 is SGHRS and CDR2 is YFSETQ in the germline V gene. The chain's CDR3 is CASSPGTGGASQPQHF. The CDR3 nucleotides are TGCGCCAGCAGCCCCGGGACAGGGGGCGCGAGTCAGCCCCAGCATTTT. The full variable domain, rest sourced from reference TRBV5-1 and TRBJ1-5, is KAGVTQTPRYLIKTRGQQVTLSCSPISGHRSVSWYQQTPGQGLQFLFEYFSETQRNKGNFPGRFSGRQFSNSRSEMNVSTLELGDSALYLCASSPGTGGASQPQHFGDGTRLSIL.